The 3 T cell receptor beta chains in this list originate from one sample, sequenced in a study of cytomegalovirus exposure and HLA in healthy donors. The study ran its PCR with 60 Vbeta and 13 Jbeta primers. Only in-frame clones appear in the TCRdb table, and some are missing; sequencing was by immunoSEQ multiplex PCR. The sample shows some 220,000 clones, about 80% of them seen only once. The sequencing input was PBMCs. The receptors here all came from a middle-aged woman in good health and CMV-seronegative.

The chain recombines TRBV11-2 with TRBJ1-5; unclear D gene. This CDR3 is 15 amino acids long. V lost 1 base and J 2 bases, leaving 9 bases between the germline ends. Germline CDR1 reads SGHAT; CDR2 reads FQNNGV. The CDR3 sequence is CASSLGLSGNQPQHF. The CDR3 nucleotides are TGTGCCAGCAGCTTAGGACTAAGTGGCAATCAGCCCCAGCATTTT.

The V call is TRBV30, the J call TRBJ2-1; no firm D call. The CDR3 runs 14 residues. Germline V CDR1 and CDR2: GTSNPN, SVGIG (reference sequence). The V gene lost 0 bases and the J gene lost 0 bases, with 6 bases spanning the gap. CDR3 loop: CAWSVESSYNEQFF. DNA for the CDR3: TGTGCCTGGAGTGTAGAGAGCTCCTACAATGAGCAGTTCTTC.

V and J are TRBV6-1 and TRBJ1-1, with 10 bases that match TRBD1. From germline, CDR1 is MNHNS and CDR2 SASEGT. V was clipped by 9 bases and J by 8 bases; unmatched bases: 6. The CDR3 is 12 residues long. Here the CDR3 DNA reads TGTGCCAGTAGATGGGGACAGGGGGAAGCTTTCTTT. This translates into CASRWGQGEAFF.